A selection of T cell receptor beta chains follows, all from one sample in a study of blood T cell repertoires in COVID-19. Profiled with immunoSEQ multiplex PCR; TCRdb holds only in-frame clones, not every one. The table has about 140,000 clones, 75% to 80% seen once. The sequencing input was peripheral blood. These receptors all stem from a woman aged 45-65 years with active or convalescent COVID-19. Both conserved end residues are part of each CDR3. The order of the fields is CDR3 DNA, CDR3 protein, D gene, J gene, clone size, V gene. A D gene is named only where the DNA matches it firmly. The listing skips clone size in some rows; elsewhere it reads once, few, many or a size class.

DNA: TGTGCCAGCAGCCTTACCCCCTTACAGGGGCTTAATTATGGCTACACCTTC; CDR3: CASSLTPLQGLNYGYTF; D: TRBD1; J: TRBJ1-2; size: NA; V: TRBV27
DNA: TGTGCCAGTAGTAGGGGGGGGACCTTTAGCAATCAGCCCCAGCATTTT; CDR3: CASSRGGTFSNQPQHF; D: NA; J: TRBJ1-5; size: NA; V: TRBV19
DNA: TGTGCCAGCAGCCACGGGACTAGCGGGAGCACAGATACGCAGTATTTT; CDR3: CASSHGTSGSTDTQYF; D: TRBD2; J: TRBJ2-3; size: NA; V: TRBV5-5
DNA: TGCGCCAGCAGCCAAGATAAACACCGCACAGATACGCAGTATTTT; CDR3: CASSQDKHRTDTQYF; D: NA; J: TRBJ2-3; size: NA; V: TRBV4-1
DNA: TGTGCCAGCAGCGCAGGGACAGGGGTCGTGCTAGGAGGGTTCTTC; CDR3: CASSAGTGVVLGGFF; D: TRBD1; J: TRBJ2-1; size: NA; V: TRBV11-2
DNA: TGTGCCAGCAGCGGAGCCTTAGGGACCCAGTACTTC; CDR3: CASSGALGTQYF; D: NA; J: TRBJ2-5; size: NA; V: TRBV7-2
DNA: TGCAGCGTTTGGGGGGAGGGGGAAAAACTGTTTTTT; CDR3: CSVWGEGEKLFF; D: NA; J: TRBJ1-4; size: many; V: TRBV29-1
DNA: TGTGCCAGCAGGACAGGGGACGGTCAGCCCCAGCATTTT; CDR3: CASRTGDGQPQHF; D: TRBD1; J: TRBJ1-5; size: NA; V: TRBV12-3/TRBV12-4
DNA: TGTGCCAGCAGTGCACCCCAGGGGTTGCGGGGCTACACCTTC; CDR3: CASSAPQGLRGYTF; D: NA; J: TRBJ1-2; size: NA; V: TRBV28
DNA: TGTGCCAGTAGTACCCAGGGTCGTGCGCCTAGTGGGAACACTGAAGCTTTCTTT; CDR3: CASSTQGRAPSGNTEAFF; D: NA; J: TRBJ1-1; size: NA; V: TRBV19
DNA: TGTGCCAGCAGTTTAAGACAGACCACTGAAGCTTTCTTT; CDR3: CASSLRQTTEAFF; D: NA; J: TRBJ1-1; size: NA; V: TRBV12-3/TRBV12-4
DNA: TGTGCCAGCAGCCTCTTCACTAATGAAAAACTGTTTTTT; CDR3: CASSLFTNEKLFF; D: NA; J: TRBJ1-4; size: NA; V: TRBV3-1/TRBV3-2
DNA: TGTGCCAGCAGCCAAGAGCACCCCACAAGCTCCTATAATTCACCCCTCCACTTT; CDR3: CASSQEHPTSSYNSPLHF; D: NA; J: TRBJ1-6; size: few; V: TRBV4-2
DNA: TGTGCCAGCAGCATCGACAGGGTGAACACTGAAGCTTTCTTT; CDR3: CASSIDRVNTEAFF; D: TRBD1; J: TRBJ1-1; size: NA; V: TRBV7-2
DNA: TGTGCCAGTAGTCCCTCGGGACAGGACCCGAACACTGAAGCTTTCTTT; CDR3: CASSPSGQDPNTEAFF; D: TRBD1; J: TRBJ1-1; size: NA; V: TRBV19
DNA: TGTGCCAGCAGCCAATCCGACAGGTTTGAACCCCAGCATTTT; CDR3: CASSQSDRFEPQHF; D: NA; J: TRBJ1-5; size: NA; V: TRBV16
DNA: TGTGCCAGCAGCCTCGGTTCTAGCGGGGGCACAGATACGCAGTATTTT; CDR3: CASSLGSSGGTDTQYF; D: TRBD2; J: TRBJ2-3; size: NA; V: TRBV7-9
DNA: TGTGCCATCAGTGATCCCAGGGCCCAATCACCCCTCCACTTT; CDR3: CAISDPRAQSPLHF; D: NA; J: TRBJ1-6; size: few; V: TRBV10-3
DNA: TGTGCCAGCAGCCAAAAGGCGCTAGATCGGCCCCAGCATTTT; CDR3: CASSQKALDRPQHF; D: NA; J: TRBJ1-5; size: few; V: TRBV4-2
DNA: TGTGCCTGGAGTGTATTTAGCGGAGACTTCTCGGGATCCTACAATGAGCAGTTCTTC; CDR3: CAWSVFSGDFSGSYNEQFF; D: NA; J: TRBJ2-1; size: NA; V: TRBV30
DNA: TGTGCCAGCAGCGCCGGAGAGCCGGGCTATGGCTACACCTTC; CDR3: CASSAGEPGYGYTF; D: NA; J: TRBJ1-2; size: NA; V: TRBV5-5
DNA: TGTGCCAGCAGCCAGGGACTAGCGTGGAATGAGCAGTTCTTC; CDR3: CASSQGLAWNEQFF; D: TRBD2; J: TRBJ2-1; size: NA; V: TRBV7-2
DNA: TGTGCCACTGCCGCAGAATCCGATCAGCCCCAGCATTTT; CDR3: CATAAESDQPQHF; D: NA; J: TRBJ1-5; size: NA; V: TRBV6-4
DNA: TGTGCCAGCAGTTACGGGGGCAACACTGAAGCTTTCTTT; CDR3: CASSYGGNTEAFF; D: NA; J: TRBJ1-1; size: NA; V: TRBV6-2/TRBV6-3
DNA: TGCGCCAGCAGCTTGTCAGGACTCGTGAACACTGAAGCTTTCTTT; CDR3: CASSLSGLVNTEAFF; D: NA; J: TRBJ1-1; size: NA; V: TRBV5-1
DNA: TGTGCCTGGAGCCGTACCAGAGGCTACACCTTC; CDR3: CAWSRTRGYTF; D: NA; J: TRBJ1-2; size: NA; V: TRBV30
DNA: TGTGCCAGCAGTCCCCGACAGGGCAGCTACAATGAGCAGTTCTTC; CDR3: CASSPRQGSYNEQFF; D: TRBD1; J: TRBJ2-1; size: NA; V: TRBV6-6
DNA: TGTGCCAGCAGCTTAAACAGGGGCAACTACGAGCAGTACTTC; CDR3: CASSLNRGNYEQYF; D: TRBD1; J: TRBJ2-7; size: NA; V: TRBV28
DNA: TGTGCCAGTAGTATCACAGGGTCTAATGAAAAACTGTTTTTT; CDR3: CASSITGSNEKLFF; D: NA; J: TRBJ1-4; size: NA; V: TRBV19
DNA: TGTGCCAGCAGCCTGGACAGGGGAGACTATGGCTACACCTTC; CDR3: CASSLDRGDYGYTF; D: TRBD1; J: TRBJ1-2; size: NA; V: TRBV7-2
DNA: TGTGCCAGCAGCTTAGCAGGCGGGACAGGGAAGGTCAACAATCAGCCCCAGCATTTT; CDR3: CASSLAGGTGKVNNQPQHF; D: TRBD1; J: TRBJ1-5; size: NA; V: TRBV7-9
DNA: TGTGCCAGCTCACCTCAGGGGGCGCGGTACAATTCACCCCTCCACTTT; CDR3: CASSPQGARYNSPLHF; D: TRBD1; J: TRBJ1-6; size: once; V: TRBV18
DNA: TGTGCCAGCAGCCAAGATATCAGCGACTTCACTGAAGCTTTCTTT; CDR3: CASSQDISDFTEAFF; D: NA; J: TRBJ1-1; size: NA; V: TRBV4-2
DNA: TGTGCCAGCAGTAACCCGCCCCGGGGTCATGGCTACACCTTC; CDR3: CASSNPPRGHGYTF; D: NA; J: TRBJ1-2; size: NA; V: TRBV28